What follows is one T cell receptor (beta chain) and its context. Antigen unknown. This sample was taken from a study of OX40 agonist ivuxolimab in advanced cancers. Turning to the study itself: Partial responses occurred in three patients (one hepatocellular carcinoma, two cutaneous melanoma).

Exclusion of a patient followed from autoimmune disease history or systemic immunosuppression. Libraries were prepared by immunoSEQ multiplex PCR; TCRdb keeps only in-frame clonotypes and omits some of them. In the table there are 75,000 to 90,000 clones, approximately 84% of which are singletons. Whole-study findings and limits: Relative to CD4+, CD8+ T cells held more expanded clones on average.

CDR3 length: 15 residues. Deletions cut 5 bases from V and 7 bases from J, with 19 bases between. Germline V lookup: CDR1 SGHRS, CDR2 YFSETQ. The sample was CD4+ or CD8+ T cells sorted from blood, taken in a trial of the OX40 agonist ivuxolimab. The TCR sequence derives from an adult with an advanced solid tumor such as melanoma, head and neck, liver or kidney cancer. The chain has TRBV5-1 and TRBJ1-5; D gene unclear. This CDR3 reads CASSPTGTDLQPQHF. CDR3 DNA sequence: TGCGCCAGCAGTCCGACTGGAACGGACTTACAGCCCCAGCATTTT.